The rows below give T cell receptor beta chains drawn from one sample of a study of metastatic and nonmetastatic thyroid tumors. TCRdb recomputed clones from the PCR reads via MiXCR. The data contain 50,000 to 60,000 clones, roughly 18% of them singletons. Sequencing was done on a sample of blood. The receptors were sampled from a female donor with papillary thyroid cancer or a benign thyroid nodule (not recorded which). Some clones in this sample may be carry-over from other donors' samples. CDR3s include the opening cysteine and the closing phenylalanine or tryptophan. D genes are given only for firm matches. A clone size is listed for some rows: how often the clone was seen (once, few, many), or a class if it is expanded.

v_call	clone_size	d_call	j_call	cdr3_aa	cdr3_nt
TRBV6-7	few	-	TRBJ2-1	CASSYCPVCFPNNEQFF	TGTGCCAGCAGTTACTGCCCAGTGTGCTTCCCCAACAATGAGCAGTTCTTC
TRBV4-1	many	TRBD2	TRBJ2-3	CASSQDQGSGGYTQYF	TGCGCCAGCAGCCAAGATCAGGGCTCGGGGGGATATACGCAGTATTTT
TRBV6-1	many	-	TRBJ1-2	CASSTHNYGYTF	TGTGCCAGCTCGACTCACAACTATGGCTACACCTTC
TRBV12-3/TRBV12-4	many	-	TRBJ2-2	CASSLLSTGELFF	TGTGCCAGCAGTTTGTTGTCTACCGGGGAGCTGTTTTTT
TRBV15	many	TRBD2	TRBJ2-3	CATSSGRGSGRAKDTQYF	TGTGCCACCAGCAGTGGCCGCGGTAGCGGGAGGGCAAAGGATACGCAGTATTTT
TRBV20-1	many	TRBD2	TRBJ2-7	CSARFGGAGAYEQYF	TGCAGTGCTAGATTCGGTGGAGCGGGAGCCTACGAGCAGTACTTC
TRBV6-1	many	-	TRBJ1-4	CASSEGTAGYEKLFF	TGTGCCAGCAGTGAAGGGACGGCGGGCTATGAAAAACTGTTTTTT
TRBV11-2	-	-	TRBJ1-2	CASSLVQEGGYTF	TGTGCCAGCAGCTTAGTCCAGGAAGGTGGCTACACCTTC
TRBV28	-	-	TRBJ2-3	CSSSLVSRTQYF	TGTTCCAGCAGTTTAGTGAGTAGAACGCAGTATTTT
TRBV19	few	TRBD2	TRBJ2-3	CASSITSGTDTQYF	TGTGCCAGTAGTATTACTAGCGGTACGGATACGCAGTATTTT
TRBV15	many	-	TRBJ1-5	CATGEPNQPQHF	TGTGCCACCGGGGAACCAAATCAGCCCCAGCATTTT
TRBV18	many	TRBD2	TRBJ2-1	CASSQPGGQGSYNEQFF	TGTGCCAGCTCACAACCGGGAGGGCAGGGCTCCTACAATGAGCAGTTCTTC
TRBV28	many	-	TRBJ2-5	CASSQDISVWQETQYF	TGTGCCAGCAGCCAAGACATATCAGTGTGGCAAGAGACCCAGTACTTC
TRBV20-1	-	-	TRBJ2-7	CSASWLASSEHYF	TGCAGTGCTAGTTGGCTAGCGTCCTCCGAGCATTACTTC
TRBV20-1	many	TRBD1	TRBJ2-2	CSAQRTGGTGELFF	TGCAGTGCCCAAAGGACAGGGGGCACCGGGGAGCTGTTTTTT
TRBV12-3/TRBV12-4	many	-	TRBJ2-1	CASRRESNEQFF	TGTGCCAGCAGGAGAGAGTCTAATGAGCAGTTCTTC
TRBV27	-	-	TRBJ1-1	CASSEWKTEAFF	TGTGCCAGCAGTGAATGGAAAACTGAAGCTTTCTTT
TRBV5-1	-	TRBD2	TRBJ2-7	CASSLYTSGSAEQYF	TGCGCCAGCAGCTTGTATACTAGCGGGAGTGCCGAGCAGTACTTC
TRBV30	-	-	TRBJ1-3	CAWKQNSGNTIYF	TGTGCCTGGAAGCAGAACTCTGGAAACACCATATATTTT
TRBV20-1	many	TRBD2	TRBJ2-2	CSARSPGREATGELFF	TGCAGTGCTAGAAGTCCTGGGCGGGAGGCCACCGGGGAGCTGTTTTTT
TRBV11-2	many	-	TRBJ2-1	CASSLDSIGLIEGNEQFF	TGTGCCAGCAGCTTAGATTCTATCGGCCTGATCGAGGGCAATGAGCAGTTCTTC
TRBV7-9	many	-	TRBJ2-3	CASSLRSSTDTQYF	TGTGCCAGCAGCTTAAGATCTAGCACAGATACGCAGTATTTT
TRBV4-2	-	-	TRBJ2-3	CASSQIGLGGRDTQYF	TGTGCCAGCAGCCAGATCGGTTTAGGTGGCCGGGATACGCAGTATTTT
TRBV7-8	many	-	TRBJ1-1	CASSFSRTEAFF	TGTGCCAGCAGCTTTTCCCGCACTGAAGCTTTCTTT
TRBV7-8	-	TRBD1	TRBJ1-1	CASSRREGAPTEALF	TGTGCCAGCAGCAGACGAGAGGGGGCCCCCACTGAAGCTTTATTT
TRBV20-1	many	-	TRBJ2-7	CSARDIERPYEQYF	TGCAGTGCTAGAGATATCGAGCGGCCCTACGAGCAGTACTTC
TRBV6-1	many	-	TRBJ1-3	CASSPAGNPGNTIYF	TGTGCCAGCAGCCCCGCCGGGAATCCTGGAAACACCATATATTTT